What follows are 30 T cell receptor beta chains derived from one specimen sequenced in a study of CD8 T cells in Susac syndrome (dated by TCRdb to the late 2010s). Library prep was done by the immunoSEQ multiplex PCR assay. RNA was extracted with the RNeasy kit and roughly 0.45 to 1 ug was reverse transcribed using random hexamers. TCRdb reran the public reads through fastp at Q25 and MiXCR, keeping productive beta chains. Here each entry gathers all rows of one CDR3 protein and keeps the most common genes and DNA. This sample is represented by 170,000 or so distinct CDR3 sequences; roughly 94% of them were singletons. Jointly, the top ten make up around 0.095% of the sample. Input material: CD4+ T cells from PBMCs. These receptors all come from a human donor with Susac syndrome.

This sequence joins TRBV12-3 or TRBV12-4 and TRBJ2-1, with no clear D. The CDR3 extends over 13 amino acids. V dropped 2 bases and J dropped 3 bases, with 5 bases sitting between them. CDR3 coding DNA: TGTGCCAGCAGTTTACGCCTCTACAATGAGCAGTTCTTC. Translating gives CASSLRLYNEQFF.

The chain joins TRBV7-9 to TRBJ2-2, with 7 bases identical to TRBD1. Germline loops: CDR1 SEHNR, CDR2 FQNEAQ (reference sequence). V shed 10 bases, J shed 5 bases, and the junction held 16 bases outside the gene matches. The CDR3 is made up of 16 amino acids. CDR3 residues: CANLIGQEKVTGELFF. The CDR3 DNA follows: TGTGCCAACCTAATTGGACAGGAGAAGGTGACCGGGGAGCTGTTTTTT.

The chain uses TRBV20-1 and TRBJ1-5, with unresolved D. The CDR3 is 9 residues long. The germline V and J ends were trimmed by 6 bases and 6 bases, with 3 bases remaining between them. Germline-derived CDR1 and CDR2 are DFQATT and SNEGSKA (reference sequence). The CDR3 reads CSAGQPQHF. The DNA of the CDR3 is TGCAGTGCGGGTCAGCCCCAGCATTTT.

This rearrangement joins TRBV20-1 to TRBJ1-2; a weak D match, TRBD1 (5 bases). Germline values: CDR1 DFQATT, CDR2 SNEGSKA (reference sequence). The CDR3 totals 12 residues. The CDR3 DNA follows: TGCACTCCCTGGGGCACGGTCTATGGCTACACCTTC. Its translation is CTPWGTVYGYTF.

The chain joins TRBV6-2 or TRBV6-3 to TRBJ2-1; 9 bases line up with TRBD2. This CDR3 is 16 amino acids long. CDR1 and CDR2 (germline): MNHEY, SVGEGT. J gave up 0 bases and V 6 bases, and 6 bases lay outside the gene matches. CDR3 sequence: CASRKTSGSSYNEQFF. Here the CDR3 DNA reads TGTGCCAGCAGGAAGACTAGCGGCAGCTCCTACAATGAGCAGTTCTTC.

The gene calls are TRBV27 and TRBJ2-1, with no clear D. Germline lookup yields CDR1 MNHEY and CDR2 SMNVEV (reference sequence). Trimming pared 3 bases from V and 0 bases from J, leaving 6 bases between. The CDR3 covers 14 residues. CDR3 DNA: TGTGCCAGCAGTTTTACAAGCTCCTACAATGAGCAGTTCTTC. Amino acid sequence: CASSFTSSYNEQFF.

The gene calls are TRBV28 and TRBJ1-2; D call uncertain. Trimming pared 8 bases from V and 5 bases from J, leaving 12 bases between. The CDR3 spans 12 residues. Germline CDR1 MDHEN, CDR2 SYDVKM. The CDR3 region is CASGLLGYGYTF. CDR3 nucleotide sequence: TGTGCCAGCGGGCTTCTCGGGTATGGCTACACCTTC.

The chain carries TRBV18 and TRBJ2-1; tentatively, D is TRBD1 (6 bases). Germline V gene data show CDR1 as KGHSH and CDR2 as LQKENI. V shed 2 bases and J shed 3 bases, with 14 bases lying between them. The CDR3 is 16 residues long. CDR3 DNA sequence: TGTGCCAGCTCACCATCCAGACAGGAATACTACAATGAGCAGTTCTTC. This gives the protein CASSPSRQEYYNEQFF.

The CDR3 nucleotides read TGTGCCAGCAGTTTAAAGCGGGCAGACTCCTACGAGCAGTACTTC. It yields the protein CASSLKRADSYEQYF. The chain is built from TRBV27 and TRBJ2-7; D is perhaps TRBD2 (6 bases). This CDR3 is built from 15 residues. Trimming took 2 bases from V and 0 from J, leaving 11 bases between them. CDR1 MNHEY and CDR2 SMNVEV come from the germline V gene (reference sequence).

As DNA, the CDR3 is TGCAGCGTTGAAGATATTATCGGAAACACCTTC. This gives the protein CSVEDIIGNTF. The genes are TRBV29-1 and TRBJ1-2; D uncertain. Germline assignment: CDR1 SQVTM and CDR2 ANQGSEA. V lost 0 bases to trimming and J lost 12 bases, with 11 bases between them. The CDR3 sequence is 11 residues long.

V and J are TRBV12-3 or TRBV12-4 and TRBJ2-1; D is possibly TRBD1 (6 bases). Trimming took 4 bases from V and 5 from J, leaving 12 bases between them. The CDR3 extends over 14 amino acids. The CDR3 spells CASSSTGPHNEQFF. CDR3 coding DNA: TGTGCCAGCAGTTCGACAGGACCGCACAATGAGCAGTTCTTC.

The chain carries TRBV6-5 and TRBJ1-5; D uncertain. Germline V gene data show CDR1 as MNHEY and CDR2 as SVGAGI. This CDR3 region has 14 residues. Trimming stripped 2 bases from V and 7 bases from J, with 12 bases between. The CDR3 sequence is CASSYLGVGQPQHF. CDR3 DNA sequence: TGTGCCAGCAGTTACCTGGGAGTAGGACAGCCCCAGCATTTT.

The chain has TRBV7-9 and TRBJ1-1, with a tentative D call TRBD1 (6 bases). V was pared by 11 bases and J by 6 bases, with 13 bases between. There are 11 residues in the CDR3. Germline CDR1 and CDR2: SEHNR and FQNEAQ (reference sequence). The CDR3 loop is CAGHRDPEAFF. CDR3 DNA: TGTGCCGGCCACAGGGATCCTGAAGCTTTCTTT.

The CDR3 protein is CASSDSKAGQGGGYTF. The CDR3, as DNA: TGTGCCAGCAGTGACTCGAAAGCGGGACAGGGCGGTGGCTACACCTTC. V is TRBV6-4 and J is TRBJ1-2, with 9 bases fitting TRBD1. CDR3 length: 16 amino acids. CDR1 and CDR2 from the germline V gene are MRHNA and SNTAGT. Germline trimming cut 0 bases from V and 7 bases from J; bases unmatched to any gene: 9.

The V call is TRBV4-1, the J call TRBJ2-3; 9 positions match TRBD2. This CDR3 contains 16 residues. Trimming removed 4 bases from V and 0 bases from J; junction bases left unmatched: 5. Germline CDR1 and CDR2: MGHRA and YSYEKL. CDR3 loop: CASSRALAGSTDTQYF. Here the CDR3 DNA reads TGCGCCAGCAGCCGAGCTCTAGCGGGAAGCACAGATACGCAGTATTTT.

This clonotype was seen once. CDR3 bases: TGCAGCGTTGAAGGCCAGAGACCGGGGGCGCTTGGCTACACCTTC. This encodes CSVEGQRPGALGYTF. This rearrangement joins TRBV29-1 to TRBJ1-2, with a possible D match to TRBD1 (6 bases). Germline assignment: CDR1 SQVTM and CDR2 ANQGSEA. The CDR3 has 15 residues. V was trimmed by 1 base and J by 7 bases, leaving 19 bases between them.

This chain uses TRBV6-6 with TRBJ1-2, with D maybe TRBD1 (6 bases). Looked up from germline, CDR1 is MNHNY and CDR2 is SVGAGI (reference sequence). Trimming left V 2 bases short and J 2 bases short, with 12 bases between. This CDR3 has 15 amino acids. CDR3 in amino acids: CASSYPQTGNYGYTF. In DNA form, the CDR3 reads TGTGCCAGCAGTTACCCGCAGACAGGCAACTATGGCTACACCTTC.

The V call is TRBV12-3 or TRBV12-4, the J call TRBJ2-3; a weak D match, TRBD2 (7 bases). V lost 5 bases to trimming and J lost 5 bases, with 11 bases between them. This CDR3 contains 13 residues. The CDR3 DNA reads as TGTGCCAGCAGTCTGGGGGGGCAAGATACGCAGTATTTT. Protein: CASSLGGQDTQYF.

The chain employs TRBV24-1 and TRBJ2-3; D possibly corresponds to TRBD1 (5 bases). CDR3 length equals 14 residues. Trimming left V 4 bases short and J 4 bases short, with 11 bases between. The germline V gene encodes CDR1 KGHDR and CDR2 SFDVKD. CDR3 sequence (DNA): TGTGCCACCAGTGAAGCAGGGTACGCAGATACGCAGTATTTT. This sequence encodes CATSEAGYADTQYF.

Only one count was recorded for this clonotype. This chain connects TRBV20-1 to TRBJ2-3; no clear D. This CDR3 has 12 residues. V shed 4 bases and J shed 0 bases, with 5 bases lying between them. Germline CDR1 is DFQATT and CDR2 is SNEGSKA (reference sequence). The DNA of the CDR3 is TGCAGTGCTATCGATAGCACAGATACGCAGTATTTT. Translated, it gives CSAIDSTDTQYF.

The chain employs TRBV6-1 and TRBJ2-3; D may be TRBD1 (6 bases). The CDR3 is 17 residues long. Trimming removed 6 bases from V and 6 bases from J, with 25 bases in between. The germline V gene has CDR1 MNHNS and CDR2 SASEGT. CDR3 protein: CASSHAMRGILRDTQYF. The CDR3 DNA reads TGTGCCAGCAGCCACGCCATGAGGGGGATTCTTAGGGATACGCAGTATTTT.

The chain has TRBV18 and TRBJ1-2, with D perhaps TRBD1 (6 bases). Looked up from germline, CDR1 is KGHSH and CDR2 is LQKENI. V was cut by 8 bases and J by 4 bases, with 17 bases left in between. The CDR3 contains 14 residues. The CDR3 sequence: CASAQTGRSYGYTF. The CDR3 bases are TGTGCCAGCGCCCAAACAGGGCGTTCCTATGGCTACACCTTC.

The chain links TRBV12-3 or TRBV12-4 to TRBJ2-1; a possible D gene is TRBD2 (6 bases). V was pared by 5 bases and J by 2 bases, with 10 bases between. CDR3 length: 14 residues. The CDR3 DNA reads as TGTGCCAGCAGTATACGGGGGACCTACAATGAGCAGTTCTTC. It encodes CASSIRGTYNEQFF.

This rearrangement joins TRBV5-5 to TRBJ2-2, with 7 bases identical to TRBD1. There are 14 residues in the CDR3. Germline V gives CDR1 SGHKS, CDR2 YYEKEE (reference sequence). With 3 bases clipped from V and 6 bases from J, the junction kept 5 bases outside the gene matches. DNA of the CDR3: TGTGCCAGCAGCTCCGGAACAGGGGCCGGGGAGCTGTTTTTT. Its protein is CASSSGTGAGELFF.

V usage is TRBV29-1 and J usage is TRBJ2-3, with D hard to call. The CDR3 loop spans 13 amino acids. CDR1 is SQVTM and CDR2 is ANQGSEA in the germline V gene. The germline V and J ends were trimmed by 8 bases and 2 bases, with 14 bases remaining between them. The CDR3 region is CSPLMGNTDTQYF. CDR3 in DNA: TGCAGCCCCCTCATGGGTAACACAGATACGCAGTATTTT.

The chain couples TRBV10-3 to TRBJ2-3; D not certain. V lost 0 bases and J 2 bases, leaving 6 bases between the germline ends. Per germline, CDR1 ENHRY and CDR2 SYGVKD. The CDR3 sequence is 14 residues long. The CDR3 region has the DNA TGTGCCATCAGTGAGTCGGCAGACACAGATACGCAGTATTTT. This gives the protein CAISESADTDTQYF.

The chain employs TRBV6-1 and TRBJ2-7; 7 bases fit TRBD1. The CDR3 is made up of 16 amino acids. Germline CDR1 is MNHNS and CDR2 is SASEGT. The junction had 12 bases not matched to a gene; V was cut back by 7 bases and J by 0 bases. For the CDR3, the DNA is TGTGCCAGCACCCGGACAGGCGGCCTTAGCTCCTACGAGCAGTACTTC. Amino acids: CASTRTGGLSSYEQYF.

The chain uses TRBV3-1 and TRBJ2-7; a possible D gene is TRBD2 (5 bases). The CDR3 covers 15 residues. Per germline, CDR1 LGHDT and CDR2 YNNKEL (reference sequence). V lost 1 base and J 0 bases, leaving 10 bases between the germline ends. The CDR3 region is CASSQGVEGSYEQYF. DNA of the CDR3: TGTGCCAGCAGCCAAGGGGTTGAGGGCTCCTACGAGCAGTACTTC.

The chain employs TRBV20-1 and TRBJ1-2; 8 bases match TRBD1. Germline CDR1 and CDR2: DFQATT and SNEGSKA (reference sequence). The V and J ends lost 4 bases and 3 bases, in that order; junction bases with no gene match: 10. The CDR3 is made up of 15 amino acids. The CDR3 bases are TGCAGTGCTACCTCAGGGGGCGGAAGAGACTATGGCTACACCTTC. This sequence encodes CSATSGGGRDYGYTF.

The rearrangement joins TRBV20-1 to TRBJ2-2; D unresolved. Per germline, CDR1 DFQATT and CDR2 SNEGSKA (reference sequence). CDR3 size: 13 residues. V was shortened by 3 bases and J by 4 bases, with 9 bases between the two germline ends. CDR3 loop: CSASWPVTGELFF. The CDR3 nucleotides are TGCAGTGCTAGTTGGCCAGTCACCGGGGAGCTGTTTTTT.